Described below is a single TCR beta chain sequence and its context. What it recognizes is unknown. With 0 bases removed from V and 5 bases from J, the gap between germline ends came to 7 bases. Germline V lookup: CDR1 SGHRS, CDR2 YFSETQ. The CDR3 extends over 13 amino acids. The sample comes from a study of T cell responses to AZD1222 COVID-19 vaccine. Points from the study as a whole: Repertoire collection took place solely once the T cell response had peaked.

Profiling relied on immunoSEQ multiplex PCR, and the TCRdb table lists in-frame clones only, not all of them. In the table there are approximately 160,000 clones, about 85% of which are singletons. Source: peripheral blood, taken on day 0 of AZD1222 vaccination. This TCR derives from an adult in good health. The chain is built from TRBV5-1 and TRBJ2-3; D gene uncertain. The CDR3 reads CASSLGDGDTQYF. The CDR3 DNA reads as TGCGCCAGCAGCTTGGGTGACGGAGATACGCAGTATTTT. Full variable domain (remainder filled in from reference TRBV5-1 and TRBJ2-3): KAGVTQTPRYLIKTRGQQVTLSCSPISGHRSVSWYQQTPGQGLQFLFEYFSETQRNKGNFPGRFSGRQFSNSRSEMNVSTLELGDSALYLCASSLGDGDTQYFGPGTRLTVL.